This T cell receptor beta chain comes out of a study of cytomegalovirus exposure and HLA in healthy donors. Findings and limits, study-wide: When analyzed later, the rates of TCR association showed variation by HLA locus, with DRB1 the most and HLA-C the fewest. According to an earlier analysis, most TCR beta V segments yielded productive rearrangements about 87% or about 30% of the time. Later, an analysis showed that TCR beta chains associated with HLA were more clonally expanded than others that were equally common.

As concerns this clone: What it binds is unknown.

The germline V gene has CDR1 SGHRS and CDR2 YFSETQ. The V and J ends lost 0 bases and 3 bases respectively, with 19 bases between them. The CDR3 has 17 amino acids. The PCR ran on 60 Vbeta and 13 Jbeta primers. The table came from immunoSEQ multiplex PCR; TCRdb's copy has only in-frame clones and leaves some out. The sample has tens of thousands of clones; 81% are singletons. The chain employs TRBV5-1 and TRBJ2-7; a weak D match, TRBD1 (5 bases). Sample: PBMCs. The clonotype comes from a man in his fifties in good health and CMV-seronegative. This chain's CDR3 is CASSLAENGPRDYEQYF. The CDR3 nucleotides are TGCGCCAGCAGCTTGGCGGAGAACGGCCCCAGGGACTACGAGCAGTACTTC.